This T cell receptor beta chain came from a study of T cell responses to AZD1222 COVID-19 vaccine. Study-wide background: The analysis combined second doses at about 4 or about 12 weeks. Notes on the study in general: Clonal diversity was possibly underestimated; the donors were predominantly white British and more often female. Regions 160-218 and 743-854 held dominance among vaccine-associated CD4 TCRs, which spanned spike. Reportedly, nearly half the spike-specific TCRs target unmutated variant regions.

The protocol was immunoSEQ multiplex PCR, while the TCRdb copy is restricted to in-frame clones and leaves out a portion. The repertoire has around 130,000 clones, 85% to 95% of them found once; the top ten carry about 1%. Germline CDR1 and CDR2: SGHVS and FNYEAQ. With 5 bases removed from V and 1 base from J, the gap between germline ends came to 13 bases. CDR3 size: 15 residues. With respect to this clone: Its antigen is not known.

The sequencing used peripheral blood, collected on day 0 of AZD1222 vaccination. The chain links TRBV7-6 to TRBJ2-3; D may be TRBD1 (5 bases). This TCR was sampled from an adult in good health. The CDR3 loop is CASSSINRRTDTQYF. The CDR3 nucleotides are TGTGCCAGCAGCAGCATCAACAGGCGCACAGATACGCAGTATTTT.